This TCR beta chain stems from a study of T-cell memory formation after mild COVID-19. This clonotype was seen more than once but under ten times. Each CDR3 protein is one row after TCRdb ran MiXCR on the 5' RACE reads. This table holds roughly 380,000 distinct CDR3 sequences, 25% to 30% found once. CDR1 is MGHRA, CDR2 YSYEKL, per germline. The CDR3 length is 14 residues. V was shortened by 6 bases and J by 4 bases, with 14 bases between the two germline ends. The chain links TRBV4-1 to TRBJ2-3; D is perhaps TRBD1 (5 bases). Material: PBMCs or a T cell subset sorted from them (not recorded which). The TCR sequence derives from an adult woman who had mild COVID-19 (a few samples of this study predate the infection). Cell type and time point are not known. CDR3 sequence reads: CASSPPVGADTQYF. CDR3 DNA sequence: TGCGCCAGCAGTCCGCCTGTAGGGGCAGATACGCAGTATTTT.